The 25 T cell receptor beta chains below come from one sample, sequenced in a study of shared clonotypes between healthy human individuals. The method was immunoSEQ multiplex PCR; TCRdb's version includes in-frame clones alone and lacks a portion of them. The data show more than 2 million clones, approximately 94% seen once. Sequencing was carried out using naive CD4+ T cells sorted from blood. Subset: CD45RA+ positively selected. The receptor source for this set is a man between 18 and 35 years old in good health.

On this clone: The sample contains more than one DNA sequence encoding this CDR3. The CDR3 DNA follows: TGCGCCAGCAGCTTGGTCGGGCGCCAAGAGACCCAGTACTTC. Its protein product is CASSLVGRQETQYF. The J gene is TRBJ2-5, the V gene TRBV5-1; D is unclear. Looked up from germline, CDR1 is SGHRS and CDR2 is YFSETQ. Trimming shortened V by 0 bases and J by 1 base, and 7 bases separated the two germline ends. The CDR3 is made up of 14 amino acids.

This chain joins TRBV4-1 and TRBJ2-7; D remains ambiguous. V was cut by 0 bases and J by 2 bases, with 20 bases left in between. The germline CDR1 and CDR2 sequences are MGHRA and YSYEKL. The CDR3 length is 18 residues. The DNA for the CDR3 is TGCGCCAGCAGCCAAGATCCTAATTTCTTCCAGCTGGCCTACGAGCAGTACTTC. It codes for CASSQDPNFFQLAYEQYF.

In regard to this clone: Other DNA sequences within the sample encode an identical CDR3. V and J are TRBV6-5 and TRBJ2-6; perhaps TRBD2 as D (5 bases). Deletions cut 2 bases from V and 1 base from J, with 6 bases between. The CDR3 runs 15 residues. From germline, CDR1 is MNHEY and CDR2 SVGAGI. CDR3 residues: CASSYRGSGANVLTF. The CDR3 nucleotides read TGTGCCAGCAGTTACCGGGGATCTGGGGCCAACGTCCTGACTTTC.

The CDR3, as DNA: TGTGCCAGCAGCAAGCGACAGGGCTTGAACACTGAAGCTTTCTTT. This encodes CASSKRQGLNTEAFF. This chain connects TRBV7-9 to TRBJ1-1; 7 nucleotides agree with TRBD1. The CDR3 contains 15 residues. The junction had 6 bases not matched to a gene; V was cut back by 5 bases and J by 0 bases. Germline V lookup: CDR1 SEHNR, CDR2 FQNEAQ (reference sequence).

This sequence joins TRBV30 and TRBJ1-2; a possible D gene is TRBD1 (6 bases). V lost 4 bases, J lost 7 bases, and 10 bases lay in between. The CDR3 loop spans 11 amino acids. Germline V lookup: CDR1 GTSNPN, CDR2 SVGIG (reference sequence). The DNA of the CDR3 is TGTGCCTGGACCGCAGGGGTTGGCTACACCTTC. It encodes CAWTAGVGYTF.

This rearrangement joins TRBV29-1 to TRBJ2-5; maybe TRBD2 (5 bases). This CDR3 has 13 residues. Looked up from germline, CDR1 is SQVTM and CDR2 is ANQGSEA. Trimming removed 7 bases at V and 3 bases at J, with 15 bases between. Here the CDR3 reads CSGGSAEEETQYF. DNA for the CDR3: TGCAGCGGAGGTAGCGCCGAGGAAGAGACCCAGTACTTC.

V and J are TRBV11-2 and TRBJ1-5; D ambiguous. Trimming left V 2 bases short and J 2 bases short, with 10 bases between. Per the germline V gene, CDR1 is SGHAT and CDR2 is FQNNGV. The CDR3 is 15 residues long. CDR3 coding DNA: TGTGCCAGCAGCTTATCCGGGTATGGCAATCAGCCCCAGCATTTT. It is translated as CASSLSGYGNQPQHF.

V usage is TRBV30 and J usage is TRBJ2-1; D perhaps matches TRBD1 (5 bases). Germline V lookup: CDR1 GTSNPN, CDR2 SVGIG (reference sequence). V lost 1 base to trimming and J lost 4 bases, with 11 bases between them. The CDR3 extends over 14 amino acids. The CDR3 nucleotides read TGTGCCTGGAGTGCACGACAGAGTTACAATGAGCAGTTCTTC. It is translated as CAWSARQSYNEQFF.

The J gene is TRBJ1-2, the V gene TRBV4-1; D ambiguous. Germline CDR1 reads MGHRA; CDR2 reads YSYEKL. The germline V and J ends were trimmed by 1 base and 4 bases, with 10 bases remaining between them. The CDR3 runs to 14 residues. CDR3 in DNA: TGCGCCAGCAGCCAAGGCCCTTATGTCTATGGCTACACCTTC. It encodes CASSQGPYVYGYTF.

In the case of this clone: The same CDR3 arises from other DNA sequences in this sample as well. The rearrangement uses TRBV2 and TRBJ2-7; weak D call: TRBD2 (5 bases). Per germline, CDR1 SNHLY and CDR2 FYNNEI. Trimming stripped 7 bases from V and 0 bases from J, with 7 bases between. The CDR3 loop spans 12 amino acids. The DNA for the CDR3 is TGTGCCAGCACCCGGGACTCCTACGAGCAGTACTTC. Its protein is CASTRDSYEQYF.

The chain combines TRBV19 with TRBJ1-2; 8 bases line up with TRBD1. Germline lookup yields CDR1 LNHDA and CDR2 SQIVND (reference sequence). This CDR3 contains 16 residues. V was pared by 6 bases and J by 3 bases, with 12 bases of the junction left unmatched. The CDR3 region is CASRTDRAQEHYGYTF. The CDR3 coding sequence is TGTGCCAGTAGAACGGACAGGGCCCAGGAACACTATGGCTACACCTTC.

This clone was observed a single time. This rearrangement joins TRBV2 to TRBJ1-2; D ambiguous. The V and J ends lost 2 bases and 2 bases respectively, with 6 bases between them. The germline V gene has CDR1 SNHLY and CDR2 FYNNEI. The length of the CDR3 is 13 residues. CDR3 in amino acids: CASSERQNYGYTF. The CDR3 coding sequence is TGTGCCAGCAGTGAACGTCAGAACTATGGCTACACCTTC.

The V and J genes are TRBV28 and TRBJ1-2; D gene ambiguous. The CDR3 is 14 amino acids. Germline V CDR1 and CDR2: MDHEN, SYDVKM. V lost 5 bases and J 4 bases, leaving 14 bases between the germline ends. The CDR3 here is CASSPGGPPYGYTF. DNA of the CDR3: TGTGCCAGCAGTCCAGGAGGGCCCCCCTATGGCTACACCTTC.

J is TRBJ1-4 and V is TRBV5-1; 7 nucleotides agree with TRBD1. The V gene's germline CDR1 is SGHRS and CDR2 YFSETQ. This CDR3 has 14 residues. The junction had 4 bases not matched to a gene; V was cut back by 0 bases and J by 8 bases. The CDR3 nucleotides are TGCGCCAGCAGCTTGGTGCAGGGGGAGGAAAAACTGTTTTTT. Encoded protein: CASSLVQGEEKLFF.

The chain couples TRBV6-5 to TRBJ2-7; tentatively, D is TRBD2 (5 bases). V lost 5 bases and J 4 bases, leaving 18 bases between the germline ends. CDR1 and CDR2 (germline): MNHEY, SVGAGI. The CDR3 has 15 amino acids. CDR3 nucleotide sequence: TGTGCCAGCAGTCGAGGACTTCACCGGGGATACGAGCAGTACTTC. This gives the protein CASSRGLHRGYEQYF.

V gene TRBV28 combines with J gene TRBJ1-5; 10 nucleotides align to TRBD1. Losses at the gene ends were 5 bases for V and 2 bases for J; bases not matched to a gene: 15. Germline-derived CDR1 and CDR2 are MDHEN and SYDVKM. The CDR3 runs to 19 residues. CDR3 sequence (DNA): TGTGCCAGCAGTCCCCTCGGGACAGGGGTTATAATGGGCAATCAGCCCCAGCATTTT. As protein: CASSPLGTGVIMGNQPQHF.

The J gene is TRBJ2-3, the V gene TRBV4-1; D possibly matches TRBD1 or TRBD2 (7 bases each). This CDR3 comprises 17 residues. The V gene's germline CDR1 is MGHRA and CDR2 YSYEKL. The V and J ends lost 3 bases and 2 bases respectively, with 18 bases between them. CDR3 region: CASSQGLGGGNTDTQYF. In DNA, the CDR3 is TGCGCCAGCAGCCAGGGGTTGGGAGGGGGCAACACAGATACGCAGTATTTT.

The rearrangement uses TRBV25-1 and TRBJ2-5, with D possibly being TRBD2 (6 bases). Germline V lookup: CDR1 MGHDK, CDR2 SYGVNS. The V gene lost 1 base and the J gene lost 5 bases, with 11 bases spanning the gap. The CDR3 sequence is 14 residues long. The CDR3 DNA is TGTGCCAGCAGTGAATTGGAGGGTTTGGAGACCCAGTACTTC. This sequence encodes CASSELEGLETQYF.

Concerning this clone itself: Other DNA sequences in the same sample also yield this CDR3. The chain carries TRBV10-3 and TRBJ2-7; D gene unclear. V shed 6 bases and J shed 0 bases, with 12 bases lying between them. This CDR3 is built from 14 residues. The germline CDR1 and CDR2 sequences are ENHRY and SYGVKD. CDR3 sequence (DNA): TGTGCCATCAGCGGACGAGACAACTCCTACGAGCAGTACTTC. Encoded protein: CAISGRDNSYEQYF.

The chain couples TRBV4-1 to TRBJ1-5; 9 bases map to TRBD1. The germline gives CDR1 MGHRA, CDR2 YSYEKL. V trimming: 0 bases; J trimming: 8 bases; junction bases outside the gene matches: 8. This CDR3 region has 16 residues. The CDR3 is CASSQEGEGQGKPQHF. The CDR3 region has the DNA TGCGCCAGCAGCCAAGAAGGGGAGGGACAGGGAAAGCCCCAGCATTTT.

The CDR3 region has the DNA TGTGCCAGCAGCCCGATGCTAGCTCGGGGGTACGAGCAGTACTTC. Amino acid sequence: CASSPMLARGYEQYF. V gene TRBV2 combines with J gene TRBJ2-7; a possible D gene is TRBD2 (6 bases). V lost 6 bases and J 4 bases, leaving 19 bases between the germline ends. Germline values: CDR1 SNHLY, CDR2 FYNNEI. This CDR3 is 15 amino acids long.

The chain links TRBV6-6 to TRBJ2-7; TRBD2 agrees at 8 bases. V was clipped by 6 bases and J by 4 bases; unmatched bases: 5. Germline CDR1 MNHNY, CDR2 SVGAGI (reference sequence). There are 13 residues in the CDR3. CDR3 loop: CASSQGLGYEQYF. In nucleotides, the CDR3 is TGTGCCAGCAGCCAGGGACTAGGATACGAGCAGTACTTC.

A note on this clone: The sample has other DNA sequences that encode this CDR3 too. The DNA of the CDR3 is TGTGCCAGCTCACCACAAGGGGATACGCAGTATTTT. It translates to CASSPQGDTQYF. V gene TRBV18 combines with J gene TRBJ2-3; D uncertain. Germline loops: CDR1 KGHSH, CDR2 LQKENI. The CDR3 is made up of 12 amino acids. The V gene lost 1 base and the J gene lost 6 bases, with 5 bases spanning the gap.

The chain is built from TRBV6-6 and TRBJ1-1; possibly TRBD1 for D (5 bases). V shed 7 bases and J shed 6 bases, with 15 bases lying between them. In germline, CDR1 is MNHNY, CDR2 SVGAGI (reference sequence). CDR3 length: 13 residues. The CDR3 region has the DNA TGTGCCAGCATGTCCGGGACTCATGCTGAAGCTTTCTTT. As protein: CASMSGTHAEAFF.

V gene TRBV6-5 combines with J gene TRBJ1-1, with TRBD1 matching 9 bases. This CDR3 is built from 11 residues. CDR1 is MNHEY and CDR2 is SVGAGI in the germline V gene. With V trimmed by 7 bases and J by 10 bases, 4 bases remained unmatched. The DNA of the CDR3 is TGTGCCAGCATTGACAGGGGGAGAGCTTTCTTT. Amino acid sequence: CASIDRGRAFF.